This T cell receptor (beta chain) comes out of a study of T-cell memory formation after mild COVID-19. About the study: The TCR clusters were mostly specific to one donor.

TCR alpha and TCR beta cDNA libraries carrying sample barcodes and UMIs were produced by 5'RACE using constant-segment primers. TCRdb re-called the 5' RACE reads with MiXCR, one entry per CDR3 protein. The sample lists 300,000 or so distinct CDR3 sequences, about a sixth occurring once. This CDR3 region has 16 residues. The germline CDR1 and CDR2 sequences are SGHRS and YFSETQ. The sample holds a few counts of this clonotype. Its specificity is not known. The junction departs from germline at one end; a sequencing error may be responsible. General observations from the study: Memory cells collected pre-infection included some clones that later responded, suggesting cross-reactive memory joined. In second-wave clones peaking day 37, SARS-CoV-2 specificity remained unconfirmed.

The chain is built from TRBV5-1 and TRBJ1-6; 7 bases are shared with TRBD1. This TCR came from a man between 18 and 35 years old who had mild COVID-19 (a few samples of this study predate the infection). Cell type and time point are not known. Source material: PBMCs or a T cell subset sorted from them (not recorded which). The CDR3 is CASSLVTTGYTSPLHF. DNA for the CDR3: TGCGCCAGCAGCTTGGTGACGACAGGGTATACTTCACCCCTCCACTTT. Filled out from reference TRBV5-1 and TRBJ1-6, the complete variable domain reads KAGVTQTPRYLIKTRGQQVTLSCSPISGHRSVSWYQQTPGQGLQFLFEYFSETQRNKGNFPGRFSGRQFSNSRSEMNVSTLELGDSALYLCASSLVTTGYTSPLHFGNGTRLTVT.